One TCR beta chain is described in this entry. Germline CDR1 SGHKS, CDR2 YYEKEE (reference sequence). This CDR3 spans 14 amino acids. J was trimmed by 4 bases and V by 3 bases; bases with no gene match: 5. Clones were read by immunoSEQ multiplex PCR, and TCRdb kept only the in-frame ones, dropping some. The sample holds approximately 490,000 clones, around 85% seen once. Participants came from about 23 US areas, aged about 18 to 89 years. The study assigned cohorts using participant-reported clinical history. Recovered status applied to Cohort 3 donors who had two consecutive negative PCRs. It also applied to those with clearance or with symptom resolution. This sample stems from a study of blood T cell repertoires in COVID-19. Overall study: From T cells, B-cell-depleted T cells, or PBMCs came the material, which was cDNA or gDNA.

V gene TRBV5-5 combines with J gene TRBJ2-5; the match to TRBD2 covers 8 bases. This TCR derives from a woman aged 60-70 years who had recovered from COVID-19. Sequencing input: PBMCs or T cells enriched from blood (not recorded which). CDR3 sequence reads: CASSSIAGLETQYF. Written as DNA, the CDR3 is TGTGCCAGCAGCTCAATAGCGGGGTTAGAGACCCAGTACTTC.